This TCR beta chain was documented in a study of T cell clonotyping in hematopoietic cell transplantation. Looking at the study overall: Recipient blood drawn about 28 days pretransplant and days 30, 100, 180 after.

General study findings and limits: Higher Inverse Simpson Index values in graft donor and pretransplant recipient predicted broader posttransplant TCR diversity. Without cell sorting, CD4 versus CD8 contributions remain unresolved. Pathologically expanded recipient clonotypes increased progressively from day 30 to day 180 as diversity fell.

As to this clone: Its antigen is unknown.

Profiling relied on immunoSEQ multiplex PCR, and the TCRdb table lists in-frame clones only, not all of them. The sample consists of more than 12,000 clones, about 60% of them appearing once. Sample: PBMCs. This TCR was recovered from a human donor who either received an allogeneic hematopoietic cell transplant for a myeloid malignancy or was a related donor (not recorded which). Some clones in this sample may be carry-over from other donors' samples.

The CDR3 nucleotides read TGTGCCAGCGGACAGACGAGTGAAGAGACCCAGTACTTC. This translates into CASGQTSEETQYF. This rearrangement joins TRBV7-9 to TRBJ2-5; D perhaps matches TRBD1 (6 bases). The CDR3 contains 13 residues. Between the trimmed V and J ends, which lost 8 bases and 3 bases, there was a span of 13 bases. CDR1 is SEHNR, CDR2 FQNEAQ, per germline (reference sequence).